This T cell receptor beta chain was obtained from a study of early T cells in non-severe SARS-CoV-2 infection (dated by TCRdb to the early 2020s). Regarding the complete study: TCR sequencing used bulk RNA from unsorted whole blood, so alpha and beta chains could not be paired.

The study was a case-control design nested within a healthcare worker cohort in London, UK, with weekly nasopharyngeal swab PCR tests and blood sampling. Between 23 and 31 March 2020, the week of the UK lockdown, healthcare workers were enrolled and then followed up weekly for as long as 16 weeks. The method behind the library was 5' RACE. Sequenced on a NextSeq 500. In the TCR library protocol, unique molecular identifiers were attached to individual cDNA molecules to correct for PCR bias and sequencing error. TCR alpha and beta chains were both sequenced, and the abundances of alpha and beta sequences in each sample were closely correlated with each other. The original methods were these. Decombinator V4 was used to annotate the V gene, J gene and CDR3 of the TCR sequences. Expanded TCRs were defined as changing significantly between any two time points under a Poisson model with p below 0.0001. TCR abundances were normalised to the total number of TCRs sequenced per sample and were expressed as counts per million. MAIT TCRs were defined by TRAV1-2 paired with TRAJ12, TRAJ20 or TRAJ33, and iNKT TCRs by TRAV10 paired with TRAJ18. A search of VDJdb, accessed on 1 November 2021, was run for TCRs annotated to CMV, EBV and SARS-CoV-2, with TCRs annotated for multiple antigens excluded. The public sequencing data were trimmed at Q25 with fastp and processed into clonotypes with MiXCR by TCRdb, which kept only in-frame beta chains. Each CDR3 protein appears once, grouped with its most common genes and DNA. The V and J calls and clone size are TCRdb's, not the authors'. The sample table records 65,000 to 75,000 distinct CDR3 sequences; approximately 10% of these occur just once. The ten largest clones add up to 3% to 4% of the sample.

The germline V gene supplies CDR1 SGDLS and CDR2 YYNGEE. From cysteine to phenylalanine, the CDR3 is 16 amino acids long. CDR3 DNA is the only sequence kept; it has 48 bases, read in frame from the first base. The germline V and J ends show losses of 0 bases and 2 bases respectively, and no gene match explains 5 bases of the junction. General study outcomes and caveats: Matching against VDJdb was skewed toward anti-spike CD8 responses, likely underestimated virus-specific expansions, and missed private and CD4 specificities.

This clonotype was counted between two and nine times. The antigen this receptor binds is unknown. Base quality data are lacking; no much larger clone is found one base away. Sequencing input: whole blood. The TCR sequence derives from an adult who was a healthcare worker with PCR-confirmed SARS-CoV-2 infection or an uninfected control (not recorded which). Recombination connected TRBV9 to TRBJ2-1; 7 middle bases align to TRBD2. This receptor carries the CDR3 CASSVGLADTYNEQFF. The sequenced DNA is TGTGCCAGCAGCGTAGGCCTAGCGGATACCTACAATGAGCAGTTCTTC.